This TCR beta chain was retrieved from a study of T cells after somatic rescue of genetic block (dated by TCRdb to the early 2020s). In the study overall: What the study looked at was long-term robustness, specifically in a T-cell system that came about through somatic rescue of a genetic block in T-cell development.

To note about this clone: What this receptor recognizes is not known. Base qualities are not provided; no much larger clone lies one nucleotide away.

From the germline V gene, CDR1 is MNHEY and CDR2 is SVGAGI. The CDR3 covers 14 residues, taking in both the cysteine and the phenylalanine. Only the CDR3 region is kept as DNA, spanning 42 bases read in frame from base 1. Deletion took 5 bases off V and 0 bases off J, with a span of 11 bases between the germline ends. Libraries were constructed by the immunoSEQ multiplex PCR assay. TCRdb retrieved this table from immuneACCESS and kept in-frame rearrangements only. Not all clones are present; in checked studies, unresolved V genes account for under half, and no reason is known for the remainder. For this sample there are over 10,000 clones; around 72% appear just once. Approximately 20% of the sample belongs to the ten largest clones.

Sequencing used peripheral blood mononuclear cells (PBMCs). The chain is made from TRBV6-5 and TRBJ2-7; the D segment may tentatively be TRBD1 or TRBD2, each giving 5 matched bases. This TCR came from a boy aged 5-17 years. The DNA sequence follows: TGTGCCAGCAGTATCGGGACGTACTCCTACGAGCAGTACTTC. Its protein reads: CASSIGTYSYEQYF.